One TCR beta chain is described in this entry. Together with a sample-barcoded 5' primer, a J-beta primer mix was included in a second PCR lasting roughly 6 to 12 cycles. TCRdb passed the 5' RACE reads through MiXCR, listing each CDR3 protein once. Of about 1 million distinct CDR3 sequences listed, more than 35% are singletons. This CDR3 has 16 residues. Trimming removed 0 bases from V and 2 bases from J, with 11 bases in between. CDR1 and CDR2 from the germline V gene are SEHNR and FQNEAQ (reference sequence). These data are taken from a study of blood T cells in healthy people across ages. The TCR comes from a woman aged 55-70 years in good health. The specimen sequenced was blood. The J gene is TRBJ1-5, the V gene TRBV7-9; D uncertain. The CDR3 nucleotides are TGTGCCAGCAGCTTAGCGCTCGGGGTAGGCAATCAGCCCCAGCATTTT. It encodes CASSLALGVGNQPQHF. The variable domain in full, completed from reference TRBV7-9 and TRBJ1-5, reads DTGVSQNPRHKITKRGQNVTFRCDPISEHNRLYWYRQTLGQGPEFLTYFQNEAQLEKSRLLSDRFSAERPKGSFSTLEIQRTEQGDSAMYLCASSLALGVGNQPQHFGDGTRLSIL.